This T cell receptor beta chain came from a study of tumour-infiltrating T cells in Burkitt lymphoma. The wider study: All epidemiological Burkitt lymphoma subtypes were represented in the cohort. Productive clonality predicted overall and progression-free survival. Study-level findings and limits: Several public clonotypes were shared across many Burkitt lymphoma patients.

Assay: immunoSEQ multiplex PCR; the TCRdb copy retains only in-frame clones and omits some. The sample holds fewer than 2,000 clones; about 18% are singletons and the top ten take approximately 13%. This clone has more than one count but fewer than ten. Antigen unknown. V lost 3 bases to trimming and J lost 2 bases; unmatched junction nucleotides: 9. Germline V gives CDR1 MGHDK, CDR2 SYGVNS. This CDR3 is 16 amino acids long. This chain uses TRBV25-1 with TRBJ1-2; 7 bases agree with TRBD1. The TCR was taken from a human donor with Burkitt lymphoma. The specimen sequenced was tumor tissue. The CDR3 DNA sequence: TGTGCCAGCAGTGATTCGGTCCAGGGGGGAAACTATGGCTACACCTTC. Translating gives CASSDSVQGGNYGYTF.